This is a list of T cell receptor beta chains from one sample in a study of T cell responses to AZD1222 COVID-19 vaccine. Clones were read by immunoSEQ multiplex PCR, and TCRdb kept only the in-frame ones, dropping some. The repertoire holds more than 140,000 clones, with more than 70% as singletons. The sequenced sample was peripheral blood, obtained on day 0 of AZD1222 vaccination. These receptors were taken from an adult in good health. The CDR3 runs from the conserved cysteine through the conserved F or W. Each record gives: V gene, clone size, D gene, J gene, CDR3 DNA, CDR3 protein. D genes are given only for firm matches. Where a row states a size, it is once, few, many or the class of an expanded clone; other rows omit it.

TRBV28	.	TRBD2	TRBJ2-2	TGTGCCAGCCTCGGCCTAGCGGGAGGGCCGGGAACCGGGGAGCTGTTTTTT	CASLGLAGGPGTGELFF
TRBV9	.	TRBD1	TRBJ2-6	TGTGCCAGCAGCGGGGAATCCAGGGACAGGACGAACTCTGGGGCCAACGTCCTGACTTTC	CASSGESRDRTNSGANVLTF
TRBV6-1	.	TRBD1	TRBJ1-5	TGTGCCAGCAGTGAAGGGACAGGGGGTAATCAGCCCCAGCATTTT	CASSEGTGGNQPQHF
TRBV7-3	.	.	TRBJ2-1	TGTGCCAGCAGCTCCCAGGGAGGAGCGTCTTCCTACAATGAGCAGTTCTTC	CASSSQGGASSYNEQFF
TRBV7-2	.	.	TRBJ1-5	TGTGCCAGCAGCTTAGCTGGACCCGGTCAGCCCCAGCATTTT	CASSLAGPGQPQHF
TRBV7-2	once	.	TRBJ2-7	TGTGCCAGCAGCCCTCCATCACGTCTGTTTACCTACGAGCAGTACTTC	CASSPPSRLFTYEQYF
TRBV3-1/TRBV3-2	.	.	TRBJ1-1	TGTGCCAGCAGCCATTGGGGAGGTGAAGCTTTCTTT	CASSHWGGEAFF
TRBV5-4	.	TRBD1	TRBJ1-2	TGTGCCAGCAGTTTCCCCGGGACAGCTCTTAACTATGGCTACACCTTC	CASSFPGTALNYGYTF
TRBV6-5	.	.	TRBJ2-7	TGTGCCAGCAGTTACCAGGGGCGCGAGCAGTACTTC	CASSYQGREQYF
TRBV15	.	.	TRBJ2-7	TGTGCCACCAGCGTCGGAGGGCCTAGTCGGGGCGAGCAGTACTTC	CATSVGGPSRGEQYF
TRBV6-5	.	.	TRBJ2-7	TGTGCCAGCAGTTACTCGAACTCGGGAGCGGGCTACGAGCAGTACTTC	CASSYSNSGAGYEQYF
TRBV4-1	.	.	TRBJ1-2	TGCGCCAGCAGCGGGGCAGGCAACTATGGGAGCTACACCTTC	CASSGAGNYGSYTF
TRBV9	.	.	TRBJ1-3	TGTGCCAGCAGCGTAGAGACAGTACCCCCTTACTCTGGAAACACCATATATTTT	CASSVETVPPYSGNTIYF
TRBV7-2	.	TRBD2	TRBJ2-3	TGTGCCAGCAGCTTTGCTGCGGGAGTTGGGGTCACAGATACGCAGTATTTT	CASSFAAGVGVTDTQYF
TRBV18	.	TRBD1	TRBJ2-1	TGTGCCAGCTCCCTAATCCGAGGACAGGGTCACAATGAGCAGTTCTTC	CASSLIRGQGHNEQFF
TRBV6-5	once	TRBD1	TRBJ1-2	TGTGCCAGCAGTCGGACAGGAGGAAACTATGGCTACACCTTC	CASSRTGGNYGYTF
TRBV19	.	.	TRBJ1-5	TGTGCCAGTAGTATTGGCAGGGGTAGCAATCAGCCCCAGCATTTT	CASSIGRGSNQPQHF
TRBV29-1	.	TRBD1	TRBJ1-1	TGCAGCGTTTCAGGGGGTTGGAACACTGAAGCTTTCTTT	CSVSGGWNTEAFF
TRBV28	.	.	TRBJ1-1	TGTGCCAGCTGGGGGGGTGGGACTGAAGCTTTCTTT	CASWGGGTEAFF
TRBV27	.	.	TRBJ2-7	TGTGCCAGCAGTTTATCACCCCCGGGAAGACATTTAGGATACGAGCAGTACTTC	CASSLSPPGRHLGYEQYF
TRBV21-1	.	.	TRBJ1-4	TGTGCCAGCAGTTTTCCGGGACACCGGTCAACTAATGAAAAACTGTTTTTT	CASSFPGHRSTNEKLFF
TRBV5-5	.	.	TRBJ1-1	TGTGCCAGCAGCCGATACTTGGCTACCTCTGAAGCTTTCTTT	CASSRYLATSEAFF
TRBV29-1	once	TRBD2	TRBJ2-1	TGCAGCGTTGTAGAAGGGATCCGACTAGCGGGATTTCAGTTCTTC	CSVVEGIRLAGFQFF
TRBV15	.	.	TRBJ1-1	TGTGCCACCAGCGGTGACCAGGGTACTGAAGCTTTCTTT	CATSGDQGTEAFF
TRBV5-4	.	.	TRBJ2-3	TGTGCCAGCAGCGGCGGCAGGGCAGATACGCAGTATTTT	CASSGGRADTQYF
TRBV30	.	.	TRBJ1-2	TGTGCCTGGAGTGTAGGCCGGGGTCGCAACTATGGCTACACCTTC	CAWSVGRGRNYGYTF
TRBV7-9	.	TRBD1	TRBJ1-2	TGTGCCAGCAGCACTCTTCCGGGACAGGGTGAAGGAGGCTACACCTTC	CASSTLPGQGEGGYTF
TRBV18	.	.	TRBJ2-1	TGTGCCAGCTCACCACTGGCCCCCCCTTTATACAATGAGCAGTTCTTC	CASSPLAPPLYNEQFF
TRBV14	once	.	TRBJ1-1	TGTGCCAGCAGCGTCGATCAGGGTTTCACCGAAGGCACTGAAGCTTTCTTT	CASSVDQGFTEGTEAFF
TRBV19	.	TRBD2	TRBJ2-5	TGTGCCAGTAGTATCAACTGGGCGGGAGGGTCTGTGACCCAGTACTTC	CASSINWAGGSVTQYF
TRBV28	.	.	TRBJ2-1	TGTGCCAGCCGGGCGGGGGCGAGGAATGAGCAGTTCTTC	CASRAGARNEQFF
TRBV7-3	.	.	TRBJ2-5	TGTGCCAGCAGCTTAGGGAATACGGGATTGGAGACCCAGTACTTC	CASSLGNTGLETQYF
TRBV7-9	.	.	TRBJ1-1	TGTGCCAGCAGCCCTAGTCTAGGGGGAGGAACTGAAGCTTTCTTT	CASSPSLGGGTEAFF
TRBV3-1/TRBV3-2	.	.	TRBJ2-3	TGTGCCAGCAGCCAACCGCAGGGGTCCACAGATACGCAGTATTTT	CASSQPQGSTDTQYF
TRBV19	.	.	TRBJ2-1	TGTGCCAGTACCCCCCAGAGGGGTAACAATGAGCAGTTCTTC	CASTPQRGNNEQFF
TRBV28	.	.	TRBJ1-3	TGTGCCAGCAGTTTAAACAGGGGAAACACCATATATTTT	CASSLNRGNTIYF
TRBV14	.	.	TRBJ1-4	TGTGCCAGCAGCCAAGAGGGGGCCGATTACGCCAATGAAAAACTGTTTTTT	CASSQEGADYANEKLFF
TRBV7-2	.	.	TRBJ1-1	TGTGCCAGCAGCTTAGCACAGGGCAATGCTGAAGCTTTCTTT	CASSLAQGNAEAFF
TRBV6-6	.	.	TRBJ1-1	TGTGCCAGCAGTCGGCGGGTTTGGAGTAAGGGGAGCTTGGGCACTGAAGCTTTCTTT	CASSRRVWSKGSLGTEAFF
TRBV5-1	once	.	TRBJ2-7	TGCGCCAGCAGTCGGACCGCCTACGAGCAGTACTTC	CASSRTAYEQYF